The entry that follows covers one T cell receptor beta chain sequence. Its matching antigen is unknown. This sample was taken from a study of blood T cells in healthy people across ages. Primers used in a second PCR of about 6 to 12 cycles were a sample-barcoded 5' primer and a J-beta primer mix. Each sample provided no less than 2.5 million CDR3-containing paired-end reads. One entry per CDR3 protein, called by TCRdb with MiXCR from the 5' RACE reads. The sample lists about 770,000 distinct CDR3 sequences, around 43% occurring once. The CDR3 contains 14 residues. Germline V gene data show CDR1 as SNHLY and CDR2 as FYNNEI. Trimming pared 4 bases from V and 6 bases from J, leaving 13 bases between. The study's findings and limits: Age showed a roughly linear inverse relationship with TCR beta diversity per million T cells.

This sequence originates from a man between 60 and 75 years old in good health. Specimen: blood. V is TRBV2 and J is TRBJ2-1; D is unresolved. CDR3 DNA: TGTGCCAGCAGTGGGACCCCGGTCGGCAATGAGCAGTTCTTC. Amino acids: CASSGTPVGNEQFF.